Following are 13 T cell receptor beta chains from one sample sequenced in a study of tumor-infiltrating lymphocytes in primary liver carcinoma. Investigators took RNA and DNA out together from 20-30 mg of unsorted bulk tissue. Making TCR beta cDNA involved approximately 520 ng total RNA and a constant-region primer. Amplification in three nested multiplex PCR rounds with slightly modified ARM-PCR gave rise to TCR beta libraries. Researchers ran the first two PCR rounds for roughly 10 cycles each with TRBV1-TRBV30 forward primers and a C-beta reverse primer. TCRdb re-called the multiplex PCR reads with MiXCR, one entry per CDR3 protein. The profile shows 55,000 to 70,000 distinct CDR3 sequences, around 64% of them singletons. The sequencing input was liver tumor tissue from sampling region 2. Subset reported: tumor region T2, inferior pole. The receptors originated from a man aged 40-50 years with primary liver carcinoma and hepatitis B virus infection.

This clonotype turned up a few times. The junction departs from germline at one end; a sequencing error may be responsible. The chain has TRBV6-6 and TRBJ2-3, with 7 bases that match TRBD1. Germline assignment: CDR1 MNHNY and CDR2 SVGAGI (reference sequence). The CDR3 has 12 amino acids. The CDR3 loop is CVSNLGQETQYF. The DNA of the CDR3 is TGTGTCAGCAATCTAGGACAGGAGACGCAGTATTTT.

As to this clonotype: At one end the junction does not follow the germline gene, possibly because of a read error. The chain combines TRBV10-3 with TRBJ2-3; 8 nucleotides align to TRBD2. The germline V gene encodes CDR1 ENHRY and CDR2 SYGVKD. The CDR3 runs 14 residues. The chain's CDR3 is CAISDVAGPDTQYF. The CDR3, as DNA: TGTGCCATCAGTGACGTAGCGGGACCAGATACGCAGTATTTC.

The gene calls are TRBV6-1 and TRBJ2-7; tentatively, D is TRBD2 (5 bases). Germline V gene lookup returns CDR1 MNHNS and CDR2 SASEGT. This CDR3 comprises 14 residues. V was clipped by 2 bases and J by 6 bases, with 14 bases between them. Here the CDR3 DNA reads TGTGCCAGCAGTGAACCCGGACTGGACGGCGAGCAGTACTTC. This gives the protein CASSEPGLDGEQYF.

Points on this clonotype: A junction boundary mismatches the germline segment, possibly from a read error. J is TRBJ2-1 and V is TRBV11-2, with D possibly being TRBD2 (6 bases). CDR3 length: 15 amino acids. Germline V gives CDR1 SGHAT, CDR2 FQNNGV. DNA for the CDR3: TGTGCCAGCAGCTTAGGGGGCGGGGTTTACAATGAGCAGTTTTTC. Residues: CASSLGGGVYNEQFF.

About this clonotype: A read error may account for a junction end that differs from germline. This chain connects TRBV5-1 to TRBJ2-5, with D uncertain. Germline CDR1 SGHRS, CDR2 YFSETQ. CDR3 size: 15 residues. The CDR3 loop is CACSLQPLGQETQYF. In DNA form, the CDR3 reads TGCGCCTGCAGCCTACAGCCCCTCGGCCAAGAGACCCAGTACTTC.

A note on this clonotype: Given a much more abundant clone one base away, this may be a read error. This chain joins TRBV4-1 and TRBJ2-3; TRBD2 aligns across 9 bases. This CDR3 contains 16 residues. Germline V gene sequence: CDR1 MGHRA, CDR2 YSYEKL. CDR3 loop: CASNQDPGSGSNTQYF. The CDR3 DNA is TGCGCCAGCAACCAAGATCCGGGTAGCGGGAGTAATACGCAGTATTTT.

Of note for this clonotype: A much larger clone is a single base away; this may be a read error. This sequence joins TRBV29-1 and TRBJ2-3; tentatively, D is TRBD1 or TRBD2 (5 bases each). The CDR3 has 14 amino acids. V lost 8 bases to trimming and J lost 4 bases, with 19 bases between them. CDR1 SQVTM and CDR2 ANQGSEA come from the germline V gene. CDR3 in DNA: TGCAGCCTTTCCGGGATAGGGGCGTCAGATACGCAGTATTTT. Translating it yields CSLSGIGASDTQYF.

Details on this clonotype: Lacking the conserved final phenylalanine or tryptophan, this CDR3 likely reflects a read error. The chain recombines TRBV5-1 with TRBJ1-2, with D maybe TRBD1 (6 bases). Germline V gives CDR1 SGHRS, CDR2 YFSETQ. This CDR3 is built from 14 residues. With 2 bases removed from V and 6 bases from J, the gap between germline ends came to 14 bases. The CDR3 spells CASSFRAGADGYTS. The CDR3, as DNA: TGCGCCAGCAGCTTTAGAGCAGGGGCTGATGGCTACACCTCC.

Of note for this clonotype: A read error may account for a junction end that differs from germline. The gene calls are TRBV29-1 and TRBJ1-2, with TRBD1 matching over 10 bases. This CDR3 spans 12 amino acids. Looked up from germline, CDR1 is SQVTM and CDR2 is ANQGSEA. This CDR3 is CSDAGQGYGYTF. CDR3 in DNA: TGCAGCGATGCGGGACAGGGGTATGGCTATACCTTC.

This clonotype came up once. One junction end does not reproduce the germline sequence, and a read error may be involved. This rearrangement joins TRBV4-1 to TRBJ2-7; 10 nucleotides agree with TRBD1. This CDR3 has 17 residues. The germline V gene encodes CDR1 MGHRA and CDR2 YSYEKL. CDR3 sequence reads: CASSQGLGTGAIYEQCF. DNA for the CDR3: TGCGCCAGCAGCCAAGGCTTGGGGACAGGGGCCATCTACGAGCAGTGCTTC.

As for this clonotype: The junction and the germline gene differ at one end; a read error may be behind it. The rearrangement links TRBV11-1 to TRBJ2-1; D remains ambiguous. Germline CDR1 is SGHAT and CDR2 is FQDESV (reference sequence). CDR3 length equals 17 residues. CDR3 amino acids: CASSLASSGNSYNVQFF. Here the CDR3 DNA reads TGTGCCAGCAGCTTAGCCTCTAGTGGGAACTCCTACAATGTGCAGTTCTTC. The full variable domain, its missing parts supplied by reference TRBV11-1 and TRBJ2-1, is EAEVAQSPRYKITEKSQAVAFWCDPISGHATLYWYRQILGQGPELLVQFQDESVVDDSQLPKDRFSAERLKGVDSTLKIQPAELGDSAMYLCASSLASSGNSYNVQFFGPGTRLTVL.

The rearrangement joins TRBV7-9 to TRBJ1-1; D gene ambiguous. The CDR3 sequence is 13 residues long. V was shortened by 1 base and J by 8 bases, with 11 bases between the two germline ends. The V gene's germline CDR1 is SEHNR and CDR2 FQNEAQ (reference sequence). The CDR3 spells CASSLGASSEAFF. CDR3 DNA sequence: TGTGCCAGCAGCTTAGGGGCGAGTTCCGAAGCTTTCTTT.

Only a few counts were recorded for this clonotype. This CDR3 is CASSQIGTVMNTEAFF. The CDR3, as DNA: TGTGCCAGCAGCCAAATTGGGACAGTGATGAACACTGAAGCTTTCTTT. This sequence joins TRBV5-4 and TRBJ1-1, with 7 bases fitting TRBD1. The ends lost 4 bases at V and 0 bases at J; junction bases unmatched: 9. Germline CDR1 is SGHNT and CDR2 is YYREEE (reference sequence). CDR3 length: 16 amino acids. The full variable domain, with the rest looked up from reference TRBV5-4 and TRBJ1-1, is ETGVTQSPTHLIKTRGQQVTLRCSSQSGHNTVSWYQQALGQGPQFIFQYYREEENGRGNFPPRFSGLQFPNYSSELNVNALELDDSALYLCASSQIGTVMNTEAFFGQGTRLTVV.